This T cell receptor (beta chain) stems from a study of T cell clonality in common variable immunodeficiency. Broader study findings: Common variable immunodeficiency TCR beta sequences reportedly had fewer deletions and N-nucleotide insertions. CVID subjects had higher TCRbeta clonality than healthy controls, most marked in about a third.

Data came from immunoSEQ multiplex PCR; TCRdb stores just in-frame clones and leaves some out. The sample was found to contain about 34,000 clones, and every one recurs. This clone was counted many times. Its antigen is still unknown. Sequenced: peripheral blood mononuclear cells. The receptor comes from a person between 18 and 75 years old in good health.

Partial CDR3 DNA: TGTGCCAGCAGCTTAGAGGGGGGCAATCAGCCC. Its protein is CASSLEGGNQP. The entire CDR3 is CASSLEGGNQPQHF. The chain has TRBV7-2 and TRBJ1-5; D is possibly TRBD1 (6 bases). The CDR3 end is not reached by the read, which stops 3 residues before it; the germline J gene fills it in. Germline lookup yields CDR1 SGHTA and CDR2 FQGNSA. The CDR3 is 14 residues long. With 1 base removed from V and 2 bases from J, the gap between germline ends came to 6 bases.